This T cell receptor beta chain was identified during a study of control samples from healthy donors and cancer patients. V was trimmed by 2 bases and J by 2 bases, leaving 14 bases between them. Per germline, CDR1 LNHDA and CDR2 SQIVND (reference sequence). There are 16 residues in the CDR3. Sequenced by immunoSEQ multiplex PCR; TCRdb stores in-frame clones only, minus some. Of under 70,000 clones in the sample, roughly 95% are singletons; the top ten hold approximately 1.1%. V gene TRBV19 combines with J gene TRBJ2-3; the D gene is possibly TRBD2 (5 bases). Sequencing was performed on blood. This TCR was sampled from a woman aged 18-29 years in good health. CDR3 sequence: CASSISASRNTDTQYF. The CDR3 DNA reads as TGTGCCAGTAGTATAAGTGCTAGCAGAAACACAGATACGCAGTATTTT.